The clone carrying this T cell receptor beta chain was recorded at least ten times. Amplification yielded TCR beta CDR3 regions, with RNA transcripts as the source. An initial round of RT-PCR targeting the TCR CDR3 relied on the HTBI primer set. TCRdb redid the calling of the multiplex PCR reads with MiXCR, one entry per CDR3 protein. The repertoire consists of hundreds of thousands of distinct CDR3 sequences, with less than 25% occurring once and the leading ten covering 30% to 40%. Each person with ophthalmopathy scored at least 3 on the Clinical Activity Score, reached NOSPECS grade 4 or higher, and had been ill under 3 months. The authors obtained PBMCs from over 8 ml of fresh peripheral blood. Looked up from germline, CDR1 is SGHTA and CDR2 is FQGNSA. This CDR3 contains 15 residues. V lost 1 base and J 5 bases, leaving 14 bases between the germline ends. The data were taken from a study of T cells in Graves' hyperthyroidism and ophthalmopathy. On the study more broadly: Peripheral blood was drawn at first diagnosis, prior to all treatment.

The source of this sequence is a man aged 25 to 40 with Graves' ophthalmopathy. The chain employs TRBV7-2 and TRBJ2-5; weak D call: TRBD2 (6 bases). Sample: blood. This CDR3 reads CASSLEAGFGETQYF. As DNA, the CDR3 is TGTGCCAGCAGCTTAGAGGCGGGGTTTGGTGAGACCCAGTACTTC.